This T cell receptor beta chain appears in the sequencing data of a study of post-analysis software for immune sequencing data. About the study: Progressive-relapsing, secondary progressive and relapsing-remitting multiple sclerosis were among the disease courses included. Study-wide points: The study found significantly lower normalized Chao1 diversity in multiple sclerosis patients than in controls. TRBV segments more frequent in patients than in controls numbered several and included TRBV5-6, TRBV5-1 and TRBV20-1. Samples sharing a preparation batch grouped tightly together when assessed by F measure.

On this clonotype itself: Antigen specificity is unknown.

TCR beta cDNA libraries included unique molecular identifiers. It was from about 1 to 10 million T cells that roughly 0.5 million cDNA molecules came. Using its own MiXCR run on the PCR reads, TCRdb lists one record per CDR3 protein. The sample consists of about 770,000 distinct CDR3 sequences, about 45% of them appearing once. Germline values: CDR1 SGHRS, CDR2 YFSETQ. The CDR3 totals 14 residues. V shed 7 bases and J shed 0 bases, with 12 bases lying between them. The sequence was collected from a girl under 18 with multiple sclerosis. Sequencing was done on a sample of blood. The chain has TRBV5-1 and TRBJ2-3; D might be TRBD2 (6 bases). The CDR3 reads CASRTGVSTDTQYF. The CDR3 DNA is TGCGCCAGCCGGACGGGAGTTAGCACAGATACGCAGTATTTT.